These T cell receptor beta chains were read from a single sample in a study of post-analysis software for immune sequencing data. TCRdb recomputed calls from the PCR reads with MiXCR, one row per CDR3 protein. The profile shows about 500,000 distinct CDR3 sequences, roughly 45% of them singletons. Sequencing was done on a sample of blood. The receptor source for this set is a girl aged 5 to 17 with multiple sclerosis. CDR3s include the opening cysteine and the closing phenylalanine or tryptophan. A D gene is named only where the DNA matches it firmly. Only part of the rows carry a size: once, few, many, or a class if the clone is expanded.

v_call	d_call	j_call	clone_size	cdr3_nt	cdr3_aa
TRBV20-1	NA	TRBJ2-7	few	TGCAGTGCTTCCGGGACGGTAACCTACGAGCAGTACTTC	CSASGTVTYEQYF
TRBV9	NA	TRBJ2-1	NA	TGTGCCAGCAGCGTGGGGACCTGGTCATACAATGAGCAGTTCTTC	CASSVGTWSYNEQFF
TRBV7-3	TRBD1	TRBJ2-7	many	TGTGCCAGCAGTCTCGACAGGGGAGGCTACGAGCAGTACTTC	CASSLDRGGYEQYF
TRBV29-1	NA	TRBJ2-6	NA	TGCAGCGTTGAAGATCATAGCCTCTCTGGGGCCAACGTCCTGACTTTC	CSVEDHSLSGANVLTF
TRBV24-1	NA	TRBJ2-3	NA	TGTGCCACCAGTGACCCCGGACTACCAACCGTCACAGATACGCAGTATTTT	CATSDPGLPTVTDTQYF
TRBV7-8	NA	TRBJ1-4	NA	TGTGCCAGCAGCTTATACAGCGCGGCTAATGAAAAACTGTTTTTT	CASSLYSAANEKLFF
TRBV29-1	NA	TRBJ2-1	NA	TGCAGCGTTCAAGGGAGGACTGAGCGGTTCTTC	CSVQGRTERFF
TRBV28	TRBD2	TRBJ2-1	NA	TGTGCCAGCAGTCCTGGGGGGGATTGGTACAATGAGCAGTTCTTC	CASSPGGDWYNEQFF
TRBV10-3	TRBD2	TRBJ2-2	once	TGTGCCATCAGTGAGTCCGGCCTAGCGGGAGCCGGGGAGCTGTTTTTT	CAISESGLAGAGELFF
TRBV7-9	TRBD1	TRBJ1-1	once	TGTGCCAGCAGACCCGGGACAGGGGTTGGGAACACTGAAGCTTTCTTT	CASRPGTGVGNTEAFF
TRBV4-2	TRBD2	TRBJ2-1	NA	TGTGCCAGCAGCCAATCCCCCACTAGCGGGAGCTACAATGAGCAGTTCTTC	CASSQSPTSGSYNEQFF
TRBV12-3/TRBV12-4	TRBD2	TRBJ2-7	few	TGTGCCAGCAGTTTGGGACTAGCGGGAATCTCCTACGAGCAGTACTTC	CASSLGLAGISYEQYF
TRBV24-1	TRBD1	TRBJ2-5	NA	TGTGCCACCAGTGACGGGACAGGGGCCCAAGAGACCCAGTACTTC	CATSDGTGAQETQYF
TRBV7-2	TRBD2	TRBJ2-5	NA	TGTGCCAGCAGCTTCACTAGCGGGGAACAAGAGACCCAGTACTTC	CASSFTSGEQETQYF
TRBV7-2	NA	TRBJ1-2	NA	TGTGCCAGCAGCTTAGCCCCTAAGGACGGCGACACCTTC	CASSLAPKDGDTF
TRBV7-8	TRBD2	TRBJ2-4	few	TGTGCCAGCAGCTTAGTGGGTAGCGGGCCACCGACTCAGTACTTC	CASSLVGSGPPTQYF
TRBV27	TRBD2	TRBJ2-3	few	TGTGTTACATCACGGGCTAGCGGGAGTCGCACAGATACGCAGTATTTT	CVTSRASGSRTDTQYF
TRBV6-5	NA	TRBJ2-5	NA	TGTGCCAGCAGTTTTCGACACCGAAAAGAGACCCAGTACTTC	CASSFRHRKETQYF
TRBV19	TRBD2	TRBJ2-7	NA	TGTGCCAGTAGTATCCTTAGCGGGAACCACGAGCAGTACTTC	CASSILSGNHEQYF
TRBV12-3/TRBV12-4	NA	TRBJ2-1	few	TGTGCCAGCACCGTGGCGGGGTTTTACAATGAGCAGTTCTTC	CASTVAGFYNEQFF